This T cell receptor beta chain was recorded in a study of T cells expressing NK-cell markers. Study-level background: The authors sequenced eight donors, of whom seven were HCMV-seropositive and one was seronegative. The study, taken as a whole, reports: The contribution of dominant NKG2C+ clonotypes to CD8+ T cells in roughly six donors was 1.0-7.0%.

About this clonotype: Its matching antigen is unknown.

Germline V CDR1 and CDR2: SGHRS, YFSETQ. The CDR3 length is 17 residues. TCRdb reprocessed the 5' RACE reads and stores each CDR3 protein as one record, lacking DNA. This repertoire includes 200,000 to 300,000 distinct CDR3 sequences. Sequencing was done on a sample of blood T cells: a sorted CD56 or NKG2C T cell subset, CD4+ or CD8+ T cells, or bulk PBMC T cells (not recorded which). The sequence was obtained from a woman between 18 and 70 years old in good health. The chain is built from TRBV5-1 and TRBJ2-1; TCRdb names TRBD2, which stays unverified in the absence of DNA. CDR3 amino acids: CASSLAGAGGYYNEQFF.